This TCR beta chain was documented in a study of cytomegalovirus exposure and HLA in healthy donors. The study ran its PCR with 60 Vbeta and 13 Jbeta primers. This table comes from immunoSEQ multiplex PCR, and its TCRdb copy is limited to in-frame clones, with some not included. The sample lists around 71,000 clones; 60% to 75% were seen once. A word on this clone: Its antigen is currently unknown.

Study-wide findings and caveats: Most likely, a cluster of highly shared sequence variants arose as a sequencing artifact.

Unmatched junction bases numbered 13, after V lost 4 bases and J lost 6 bases. The CDR3 length is 17 residues. CDR1 is SGHRS, CDR2 YFSETQ, per germline. Sample: PBMCs. This receptor was identified in a male donor in good health and CMV-seropositive. J is TRBJ2-2 and V is TRBV5-1; TRBD2 aligns across 9 bases. The CDR3 DNA reads TGCGCCAGCAGCAGATCCCCGGATAGCGGGAGCCCCGGGGAGCTGTTTTTT. Protein sequence: CASSRSPDSGSPGELFF. The variable domain in full, completed from reference TRBV5-1 and TRBJ2-2, reads KAGVTQTPRYLIKTRGQQVTLSCSPISGHRSVSWYQQTPGQGLQFLFEYFSETQRNKGNFPGRFSGRQFSNSRSEMNVSTLELGDSALYLCASSRSPDSGSPGELFFGEGSRLTVL.